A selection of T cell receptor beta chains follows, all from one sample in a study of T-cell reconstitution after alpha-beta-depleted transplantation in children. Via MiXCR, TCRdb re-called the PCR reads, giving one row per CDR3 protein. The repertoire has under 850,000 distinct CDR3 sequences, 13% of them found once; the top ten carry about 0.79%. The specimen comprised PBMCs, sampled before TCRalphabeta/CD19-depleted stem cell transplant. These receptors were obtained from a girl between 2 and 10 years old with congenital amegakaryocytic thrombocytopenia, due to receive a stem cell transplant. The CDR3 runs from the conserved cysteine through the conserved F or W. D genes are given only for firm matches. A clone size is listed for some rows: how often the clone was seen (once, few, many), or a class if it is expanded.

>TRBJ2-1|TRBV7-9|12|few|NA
TGTGCCAGCCCGGGCCCCCACAATGAGCAGTTCTTC
CASPGPHNEQFF
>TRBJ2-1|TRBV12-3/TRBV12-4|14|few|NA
TGTGCCAGCAGTTTGCCTCTTTGGGAGGCTGAGCAGTTCTTC
CASSLPLWEAEQFF
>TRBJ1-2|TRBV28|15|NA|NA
TGTGCCACCAAGGACGGCAGGCGTTTTGACTATGGCTACACCTTC
CATKDGRRFDYGYTF
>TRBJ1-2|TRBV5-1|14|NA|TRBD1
TGCGCCAGCAGCTACCGACAGGGGGCCGATGGCTACACCTTC
CASSYRQGADGYTF
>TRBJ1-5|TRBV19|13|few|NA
TGTGCCAGTAGTATTGAAGGGAATCAGCCCCAGCATTTT
CASSIEGNQPQHF
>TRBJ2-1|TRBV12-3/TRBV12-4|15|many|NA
TGTGCCAGCAGTTTGTTGTTGGCGTTCTACAATGAGCAGTTCTTC
CASSLLLAFYNEQFF
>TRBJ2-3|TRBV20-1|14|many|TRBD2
TGCAGTGCTAGATATCCGGGACTAGCAGATACGCAGTATTTT
CSARYPGLADTQYF
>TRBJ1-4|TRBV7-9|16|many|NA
TGTGCCAGCAGCCCTCTAGGAGGAGCAACTAATGAAAAACTGTTTTTT
CASSPLGGATNEKLFF
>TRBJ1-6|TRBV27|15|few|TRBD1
TGTGCCAGCAGCAGGGGACAGGGGGCACATTCACCCCTCCACTTT
CASSRGQGAHSPLHF
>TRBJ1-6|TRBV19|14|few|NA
TGTGCCAGTAGTGTCGGGGGGCCTTATTCACCCCTCCACTTT
CASSVGGPYSPLHF
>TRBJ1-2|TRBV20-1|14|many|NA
TGCAGTGCCAAAGAACGCGGACATAACTATGGCTACACCTTC
CSAKERGHNYGYTF
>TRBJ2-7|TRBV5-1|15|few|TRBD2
TGCGCCAGCAGCTTGGCAGCGGGGCCCTCCTACGAGCAGTACTTC
CASSLAAGPSYEQYF
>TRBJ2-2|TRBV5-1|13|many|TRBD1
TGCGCCGCCGGGGACAGCCCCACCGGGGAGCTGTTTTTT
CAAGDSPTGELFF
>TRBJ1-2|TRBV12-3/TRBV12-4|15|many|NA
TGTGCCAGCAGTCCGGGGTCATTTGCTAACTATGGCTACACCTTC
CASSPGSFANYGYTF
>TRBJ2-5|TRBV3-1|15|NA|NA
TGTGCCAGCAGCCAACCTACGGACAGCCAAGAGACCCAGTACTTC
CASSQPTDSQETQYF
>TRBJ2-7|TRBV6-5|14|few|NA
TGTGCCAGCAGTTACTCCCCGCGTTCCTACGAGCAGTACTTC
CASSYSPRSYEQYF
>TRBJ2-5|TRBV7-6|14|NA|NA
TGTGCCAGCAGCTCTGGGTCTAGAGAAGAGACCCAGTACTTC
CASSSGSREETQYF
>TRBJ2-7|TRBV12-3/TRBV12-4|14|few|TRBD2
TGTGCCAGCCTATGGACTAGCGCCCACTACGAGCAGTACTTC
CASLWTSAHYEQYF
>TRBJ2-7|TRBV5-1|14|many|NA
TGCGCCAGCAGCTTAGAAGGGAGTACCTACGAGCAGTACTTC
CASSLEGSTYEQYF
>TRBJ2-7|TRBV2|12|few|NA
TGTGCCAGCAGTGAAGCCATCTACGAGCAGTACTTC
CASSEAIYEQYF
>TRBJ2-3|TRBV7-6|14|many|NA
TGTGCCAGCAGCTTAGGGGTGTGGTCAGATACGCAGTATTTT
CASSLGVWSDTQYF
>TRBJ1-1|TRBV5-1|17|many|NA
TGCGCCAGCAGCTTGAGGGGGGGGCACCGGTTGAACACTGAAGCTTTCTTT
CASSLRGGHRLNTEAFF
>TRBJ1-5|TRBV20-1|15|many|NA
TGCAGTGCTAGCGGGTCAGGCCGGGAGGATCAGCCCCAGCATTTT
CSASGSGREDQPQHF
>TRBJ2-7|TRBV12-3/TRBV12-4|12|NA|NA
TGTGCCAGCACCCTTGGGGGGCCGGAGCAGTACTTC
CASTLGGPEQYF
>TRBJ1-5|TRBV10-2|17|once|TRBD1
TGCGCCAGCAGTGACCTCGATTGGACAGGGAAGAATCAGCCCCAGCATTTT
CASSDLDWTGKNQPQHF
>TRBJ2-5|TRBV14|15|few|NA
TGTGCCAGCAGCCAACTCTTCCGGGGGATGGAGACCCAGTACTTC
CASSQLFRGMETQYF